Listed here are 6 T cell receptor beta chains from one sample, sequenced in a study of blood T cell repertoires in COVID-19. Sequenced by immunoSEQ multiplex PCR; TCRdb stores in-frame clones only, minus some. The sample records around 450,000 clones, roughly 91% being singletons. The sample consisted of peripheral blood. The receptors stem from a woman under 40 with acute or convalescent COVID-19.

The V and J genes are TRBV25-1 and TRBJ2-3, with TRBD1 as a possible D gene (6 bases). Germline lookup yields CDR1 MGHDK and CDR2 SYGVNS. The CDR3 runs to 18 residues. V was shortened by 3 bases and J by 2 bases, with 21 bases between the two germline ends. The CDR3 DNA follows: TGTGCCAGCAGTGACGCCCCGACAGGTTCCAGAACCACAGATACGCAGTATTTT. Translating it yields CASSDAPTGSRTTDTQYF.

The chain recombines TRBV9 with TRBJ1-5; D call uncertain. The CDR3 is made up of 14 amino acids. In germline, CDR1 is SGDLS, CDR2 YYNGEE. V lost 0 bases, J lost 0 bases, and 4 bases lay in between. The CDR3 protein is CASSVDNSNQPQHF. CDR3 sequence (DNA): TGTGCCAGCAGCGTAGACAATAGCAATCAGCCCCAGCATTTT.

The chain is built from TRBV13 and TRBJ1-2; possibly TRBD1 for D (6 bases). The germline V and J ends were trimmed by 5 bases and 8 bases, with 21 bases remaining between them. Germline V gives CDR1 PRHDT, CDR2 FYEKMQ (reference sequence). The CDR3 is 15 amino acids. In DNA, the CDR3 is TGTGCCAGCAGCCCCCGTCGTGGGGGCCGTATCGGCTACACCTTC. Encoded protein: CASSPRRGGRIGYTF.

The gene calls are TRBV19 and TRBJ1-5; D remains ambiguous. CDR3 length: 12 residues. Per germline, CDR1 LNHDA and CDR2 SQIVND (reference sequence). V gave up 7 bases and J gave up 2 bases, with 6 bases separating them. The CDR3 coding sequence is TGTGCCAGTACTTCAGGCAATCAGCCCCAGCATTTT. It codes for CASTSGNQPQHF.

This chain joins TRBV5-5 and TRBJ2-5; 7 bases agree with TRBD1. This CDR3 region has 16 residues. V shed 4 bases, J shed 2 bases, and the junction held 11 bases outside the gene matches. The V gene's germline CDR1 is SGHKS and CDR2 YYEKEE (reference sequence). For the CDR3, the DNA is TGTGCCAGCAGCACTAACGTCGACAGGGCTCAAGAGACCCAGTACTTC. This gives the protein CASSTNVDRAQETQYF.

This rearrangement joins TRBV19 to TRBJ1-5; D not resolved. Germline loops: CDR1 LNHDA, CDR2 SQIVND (reference sequence). V dropped 3 bases and J dropped 4 bases, with 10 bases sitting between them. The CDR3 totals 14 residues. In nucleotides, the CDR3 is TGTGCCAGTAGTATTCTAGACGAAAATCAGCCCCAGCATTTT. This codes for CASSILDENQPQHF.